The rows below give T cell receptor beta chains drawn from one sample of a study of human T cells and chemical hapten exposure. TCRdb ran MiXCR on the RACE reads and lists one entry per CDR3 protein. Of 70,000 or so distinct CDR3 sequences in the sample, approximately 10% were seen once. Sequenced here: whole blood, sampled in connection with sensitization to the hapten diphenylcyclopropenone (DPC). The receptor source for this set is a woman aged 45-65 years with alopecia areata. Some clones in this sample may be carry-over from other donors' samples. Both conserved end residues are part of each CDR3. A D gene is named only where the DNA matches it firmly. Only part of the rows carry a size: once, few, many, or a class if the clone is expanded.

cdr3_aa: CASSPDGTGQETQYF; cdr3_nt: TGTGCCAGCAGCCCGGACGGGACAGGTCAAGAGACCCAGTACTTC; clone_size: many; v_call: TRBV28; j_call: TRBJ2-5; d_call: TRBD1
cdr3_aa: CASSHEGGNEQFF; cdr3_nt: TGTGCCAGCAGCCATGAGGGAGGGAATGAGCAGTTCTTC; clone_size: .; v_call: TRBV3-1; j_call: TRBJ2-1; d_call: TRBD2
cdr3_aa: CASSLGPGSYEQYF; cdr3_nt: TGTGCCAGCAGCTTAGGTCCGGGTTCCTACGAGCAGTACTTC; clone_size: many; v_call: TRBV7-9; j_call: TRBJ2-7; d_call: .
cdr3_aa: CSAVSYSNQPQHF; cdr3_nt: TGCAGTGCTGTGAGTTATAGCAATCAGCCCCAGCATTTT; clone_size: many; v_call: TRBV20-1; j_call: TRBJ1-5; d_call: .
cdr3_aa: CASSGGAENTEAFF; cdr3_nt: TGCGCCAGCAGCGGAGGGGCGGAGAACACTGAAGCTTTCTTT; clone_size: once; v_call: TRBV5-1; j_call: TRBJ1-1; d_call: .
cdr3_aa: CASSFRGRNQPQHF; cdr3_nt: TGTGCCAGCAGTTTCAGGGGGCGAAACCAGCCCCAGCATTTT; clone_size: many; v_call: TRBV12-3/TRBV12-4; j_call: TRBJ1-5; d_call: TRBD1
cdr3_aa: CASSEGRQYF; cdr3_nt: TGTGCCAGCAGCGAGGGGAGGCAGTACTTC; clone_size: .; v_call: TRBV2; j_call: TRBJ2-7; d_call: .
cdr3_aa: CASRGPSGGPQHF; cdr3_nt: TGTGCCAGCAGAGGACCGTCGGGAGGTCCCCAGCATTTT; clone_size: many; v_call: TRBV28; j_call: TRBJ1-5; d_call: .
cdr3_aa: CASSFWDRGGYTF; cdr3_nt: TGTGCCAGCAGCTTCTGGGACAGAGGCGGCTACACCTTC; clone_size: many; v_call: TRBV5-5; j_call: TRBJ1-2; d_call: TRBD1
cdr3_aa: CASSPRGPKQPQHF; cdr3_nt: TGTGCCAGCAGCCCAAGGGGGCCCAAACAGCCCCAGCATTTT; clone_size: many; v_call: TRBV7-2; j_call: TRBJ1-5; d_call: TRBD1
cdr3_aa: CASEWGRRNTEAFF; cdr3_nt: TGTGCCAGCGAATGGGGCAGGAGGAACACTGAAGCTTTCTTT; clone_size: few; v_call: TRBV6-1; j_call: TRBJ1-1; d_call: .
cdr3_aa: CASSPPGGTANTGELFF; cdr3_nt: TGTGCCAGCAGCCCGCCGGGGGGGACGGCGAACACCGGGGAGCTGTTTTTT; clone_size: .; v_call: TRBV11-2; j_call: TRBJ2-2; d_call: TRBD2
cdr3_aa: CAIQGMESNTGELFF; cdr3_nt: TGTGCCATCCAGGGGATGGAGTCGAACACCGGGGAGCTGTTTTTT; clone_size: many; v_call: TRBV10-3; j_call: TRBJ2-2; d_call: .
cdr3_aa: CASSLAAAHNEQFF; cdr3_nt: TGTGCCAGCAGCTTAGCGGCAGCACACAATGAGCAGTTCTTC; clone_size: many; v_call: TRBV7-6; j_call: TRBJ2-1; d_call: .